The source of this TCR beta chain is a study of beta chain features in type 1 diabetes. Study at large: In age, gender and cell yields, patients were similar to healthy donors. The study examined around 98,000,000 sorted cells across all samples. Study conclusions and caveats: The VDJ junctions of type 1 diabetes patients carried fewer insertions and more deletions.

Reverse transcribing all isolated RNA meant expressed TCRB transcripts were sequenced. Mean read depth for naive, central memory and regulatory T cell samples was approximately 3.57 million reads. Here immunoSEQ multiplex PCR was the method, and the copy in TCRdb shows in-frame clones only, minus some. The table includes fewer than 200,000 clones, 8.1% detected once. Note on this clone: Antigen unknown.

The CDR3 runs 13 residues. Trimming took off 4 bases at V and 5 bases at J, with 12 bases between the two ends. Germline V gene sequence: CDR1 SGHDT, CDR2 YYEEEE. The chain is built from TRBV5-6 and TRBJ2-5, with D maybe TRBD1 (6 bases). This TCR came from a man in his late teens or twenties in good health. The sequenced sample was central memory CD4+ T cells from blood. For the CDR3, the DNA is TGTGCCAGCAGCACCGACAGGCCTGAGACCCAGTACTTC. As protein: CASSTDRPETQYF.